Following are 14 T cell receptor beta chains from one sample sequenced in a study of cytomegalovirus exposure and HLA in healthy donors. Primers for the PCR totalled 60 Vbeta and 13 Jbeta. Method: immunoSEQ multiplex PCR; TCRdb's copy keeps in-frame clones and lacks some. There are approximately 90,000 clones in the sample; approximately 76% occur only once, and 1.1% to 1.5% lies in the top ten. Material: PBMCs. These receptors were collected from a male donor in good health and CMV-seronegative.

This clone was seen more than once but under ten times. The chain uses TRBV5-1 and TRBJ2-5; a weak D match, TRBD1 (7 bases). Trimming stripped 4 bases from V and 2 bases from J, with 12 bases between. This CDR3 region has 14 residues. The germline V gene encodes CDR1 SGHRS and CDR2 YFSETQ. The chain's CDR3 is CASSAGTAQETQYF. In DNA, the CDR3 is TGCGCCAGCAGCGCGGGGACAGCACAAGAGACCCAGTACTTC.

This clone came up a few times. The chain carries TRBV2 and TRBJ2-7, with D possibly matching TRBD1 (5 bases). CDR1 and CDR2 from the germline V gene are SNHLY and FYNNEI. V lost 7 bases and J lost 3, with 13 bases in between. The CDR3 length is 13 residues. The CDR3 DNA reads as TGTGCCAGCAAGAAGACAGCCGGCTACGAGCAGTACTTC. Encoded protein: CASKKTAGYEQYF.

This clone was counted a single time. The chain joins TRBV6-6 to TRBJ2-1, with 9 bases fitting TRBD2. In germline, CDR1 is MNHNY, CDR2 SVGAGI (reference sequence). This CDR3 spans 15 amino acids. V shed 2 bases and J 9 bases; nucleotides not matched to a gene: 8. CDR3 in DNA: TGTGCCAGCAGTTACCTCTCGGGACTAGCACTTGAGCAGTTCTTC. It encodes CASSYLSGLALEQFF.

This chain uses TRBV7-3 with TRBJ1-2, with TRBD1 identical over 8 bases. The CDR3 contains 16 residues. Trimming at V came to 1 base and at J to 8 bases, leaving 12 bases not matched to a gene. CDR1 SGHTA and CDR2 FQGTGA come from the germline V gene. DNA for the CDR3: TGTGCCAGCAGCTTAAGTTCGACTCAGGGGGCGGGCGGCTACACCTTC. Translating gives CASSLSSTQGAGGYTF.

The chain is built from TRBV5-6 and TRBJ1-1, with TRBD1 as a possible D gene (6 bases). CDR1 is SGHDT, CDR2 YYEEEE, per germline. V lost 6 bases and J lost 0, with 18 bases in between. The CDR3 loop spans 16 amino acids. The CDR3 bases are TGTGCCAGCAATATCCGGACAGTGGTAATGAACACTGAAGCTTTCTTT. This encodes CASNIRTVVMNTEAFF.

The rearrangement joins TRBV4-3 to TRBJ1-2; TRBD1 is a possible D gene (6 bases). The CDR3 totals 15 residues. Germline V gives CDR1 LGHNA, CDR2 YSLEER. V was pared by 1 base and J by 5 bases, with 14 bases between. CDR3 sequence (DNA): TGCGCCAGCAGCCAAGGGTGGGGGGGCCGGTATGGCTACACCTTC. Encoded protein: CASSQGWGGRYGYTF.

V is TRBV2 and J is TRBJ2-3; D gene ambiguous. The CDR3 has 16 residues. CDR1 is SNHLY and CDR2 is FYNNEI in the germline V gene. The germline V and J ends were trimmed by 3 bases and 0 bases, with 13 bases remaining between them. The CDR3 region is CASSDSLNSSTDTQYF. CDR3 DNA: TGTGCCAGCAGTGATAGCCTGAACTCTAGCACAGATACGCAGTATTTT.

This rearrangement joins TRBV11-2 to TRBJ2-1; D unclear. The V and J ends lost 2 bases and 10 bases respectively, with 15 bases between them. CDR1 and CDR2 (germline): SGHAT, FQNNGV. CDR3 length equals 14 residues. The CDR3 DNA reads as TGTGCCAGCAGCTTAAATACGGTTAAACCAGAGCAGTTCTTC. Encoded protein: CASSLNTVKPEQFF. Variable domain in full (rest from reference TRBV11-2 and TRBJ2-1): EAGVAQSPRYKIIEKRQSVAFWCNPISGHATLYWYQQILGQGPKLLIQFQNNGVVDDSQLPKDRFSAERLKGVDSTLKIQPAKLEDSAVYLCASSLNTVKPEQFFGPGTRLTVL.

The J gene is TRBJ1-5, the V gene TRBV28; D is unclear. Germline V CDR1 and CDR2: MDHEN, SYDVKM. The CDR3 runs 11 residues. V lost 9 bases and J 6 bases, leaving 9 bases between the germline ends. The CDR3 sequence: CASHSRQPQHF. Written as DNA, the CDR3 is TGTGCCAGTCACAGTCGTCAGCCCCAGCATTTT.

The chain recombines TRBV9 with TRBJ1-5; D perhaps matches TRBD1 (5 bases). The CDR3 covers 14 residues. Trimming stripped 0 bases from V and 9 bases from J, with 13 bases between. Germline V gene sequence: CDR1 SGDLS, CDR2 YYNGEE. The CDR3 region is CASSVATEGMPQHF. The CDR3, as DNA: TGTGCCAGCAGCGTAGCTACGGAGGGGATGCCCCAGCATTTT. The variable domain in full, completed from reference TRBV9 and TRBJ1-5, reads DSGVTQTPKHLITATGQRVTLRCSPRSGDLSVYWYQQSLDQGLQFLIQYYNGEERAKGNILERFSAQQFPDLHSELNLSSLELGDSALYFCASSVATEGMPQHFGDGTRLSIL.

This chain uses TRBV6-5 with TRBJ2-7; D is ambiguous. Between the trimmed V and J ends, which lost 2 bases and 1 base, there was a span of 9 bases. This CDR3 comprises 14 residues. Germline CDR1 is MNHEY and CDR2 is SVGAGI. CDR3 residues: CASSYASGSYEQYF. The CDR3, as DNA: TGTGCCAGCAGTTACGCGTCAGGTTCCTACGAGCAGTACTTC.

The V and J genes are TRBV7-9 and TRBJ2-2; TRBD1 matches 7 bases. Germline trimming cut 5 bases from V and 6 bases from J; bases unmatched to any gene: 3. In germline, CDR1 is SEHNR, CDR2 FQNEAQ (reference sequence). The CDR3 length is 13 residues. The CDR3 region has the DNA TGTGCCAGCAGCCCCGACAGGGCCGGGGAGCTGTTTTTT. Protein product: CASSPDRAGELFF.

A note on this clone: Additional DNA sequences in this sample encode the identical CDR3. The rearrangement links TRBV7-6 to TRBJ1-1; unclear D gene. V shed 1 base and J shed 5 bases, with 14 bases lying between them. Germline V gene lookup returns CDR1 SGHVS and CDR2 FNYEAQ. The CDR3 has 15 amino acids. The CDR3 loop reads CASSLDSGLYTEAFF. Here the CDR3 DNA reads TGTGCCAGCAGCTTAGACTCGGGGTTGTATACTGAAGCTTTCTTT.

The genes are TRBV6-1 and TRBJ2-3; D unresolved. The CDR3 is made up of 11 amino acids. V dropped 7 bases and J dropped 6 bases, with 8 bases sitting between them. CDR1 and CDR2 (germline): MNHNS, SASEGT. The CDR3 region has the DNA TGTGCCAGCACTTTCCTGGATACGCAGTATTTT. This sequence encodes CASTFLDTQYF.